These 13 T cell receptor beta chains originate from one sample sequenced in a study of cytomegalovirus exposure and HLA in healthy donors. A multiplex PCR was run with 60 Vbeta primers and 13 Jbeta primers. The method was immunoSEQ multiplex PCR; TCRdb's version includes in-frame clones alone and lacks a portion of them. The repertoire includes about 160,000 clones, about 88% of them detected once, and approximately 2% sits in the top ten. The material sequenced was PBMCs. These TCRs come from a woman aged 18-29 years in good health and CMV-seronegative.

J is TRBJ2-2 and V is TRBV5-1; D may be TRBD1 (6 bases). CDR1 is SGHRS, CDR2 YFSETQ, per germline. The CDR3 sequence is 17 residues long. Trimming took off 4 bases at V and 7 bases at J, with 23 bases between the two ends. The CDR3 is CASSPNRVGVRIGELFF. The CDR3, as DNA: TGCGCCAGCAGCCCTAACAGGGTCGGGGTACGGATCGGGGAGCTGTTTTTT.

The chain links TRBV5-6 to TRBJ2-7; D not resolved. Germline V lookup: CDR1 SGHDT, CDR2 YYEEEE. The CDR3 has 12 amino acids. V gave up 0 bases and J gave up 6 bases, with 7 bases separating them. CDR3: CASSLGAAEQYF. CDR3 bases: TGTGCCAGCAGCTTGGGGGCAGCCGAGCAGTACTTC. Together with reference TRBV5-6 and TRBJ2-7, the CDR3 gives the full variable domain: DAGVTQSPTHLIKTRGQQVTLRCSPKSGHDTVSWYQQALGQGPQFIFQYYEEEERQRGNFPDRFSGHQFPNYSSELNVNALLLGDSALYLCASSLGAAEQYFGPGTRLTVT.

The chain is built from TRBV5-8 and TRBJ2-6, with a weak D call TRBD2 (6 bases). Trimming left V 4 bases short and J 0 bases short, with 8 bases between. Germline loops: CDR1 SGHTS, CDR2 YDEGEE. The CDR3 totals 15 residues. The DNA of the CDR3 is TGTGCCAGCAGCGCGGGATACTCTGGGGCCAACGTCCTGACTTTC. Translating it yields CASSAGYSGANVLTF.

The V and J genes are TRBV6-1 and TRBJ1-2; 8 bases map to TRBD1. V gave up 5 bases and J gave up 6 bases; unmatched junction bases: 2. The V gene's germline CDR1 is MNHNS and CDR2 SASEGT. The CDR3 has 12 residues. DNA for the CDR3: TGTGCCAGCAGTTCACAGGGGGATGGCTACACCTTC. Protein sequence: CASSSQGDGYTF.

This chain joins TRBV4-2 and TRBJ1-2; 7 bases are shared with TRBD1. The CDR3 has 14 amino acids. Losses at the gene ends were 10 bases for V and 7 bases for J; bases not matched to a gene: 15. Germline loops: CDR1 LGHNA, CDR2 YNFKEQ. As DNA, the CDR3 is TGTGCCACTTCCCTACCCAGGGGGACGGGTGGCTACACCTTC. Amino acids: CATSLPRGTGGYTF.

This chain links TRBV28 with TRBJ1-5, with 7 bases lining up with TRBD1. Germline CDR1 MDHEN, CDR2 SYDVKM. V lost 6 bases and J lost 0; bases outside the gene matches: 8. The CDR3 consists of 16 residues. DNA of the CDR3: TGTGCCAGCAGCCACGGGACAGACTATAGCAATCAGCCCCAGCATTTT. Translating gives CASSHGTDYSNQPQHF. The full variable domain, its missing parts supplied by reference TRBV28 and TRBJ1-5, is DVKVTQSSRYLVKRTGEKVFLECVQDMDHENMFWYRQDPGLGLRLIYFSYDVKMKEKGDIPEGYSVSREKKERFSLILESASTNQTSMYLCASSHGTDYSNQPQHFGDGTRLSIL.

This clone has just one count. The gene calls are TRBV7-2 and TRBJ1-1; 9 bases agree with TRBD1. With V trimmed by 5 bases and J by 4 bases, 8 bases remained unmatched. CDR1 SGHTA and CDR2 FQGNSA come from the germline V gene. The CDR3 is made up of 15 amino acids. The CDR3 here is CASSPRTGASTEAFF. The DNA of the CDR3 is TGTGCCAGCAGCCCGCGGACAGGGGCGTCCACTGAAGCTTTCTTT.

The CDR3 protein is CSVFEPGRDEQFF. The CDR3 coding sequence is TGCAGCGTTTTCGAACCAGGGAGGGATGAGCAGTTCTTC. The chain links TRBV29-1 to TRBJ2-1, with 7 bases identical to TRBD2. In germline, CDR1 is SQVTM, CDR2 ANQGSEA. Trimming removed 5 bases from V and 8 bases from J; junction bases left unmatched: 9. This CDR3 region has 13 residues.

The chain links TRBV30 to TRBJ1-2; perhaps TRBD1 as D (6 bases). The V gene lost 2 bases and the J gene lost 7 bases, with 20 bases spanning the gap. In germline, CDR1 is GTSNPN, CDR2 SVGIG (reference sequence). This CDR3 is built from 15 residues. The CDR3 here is CAWSSGPPGGAGYTF. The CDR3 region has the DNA TGTGCCTGGAGTTCCGGGCCGCCTGGGGGGGCTGGCTACACCTTC. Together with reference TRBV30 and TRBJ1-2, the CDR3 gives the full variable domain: SQTIHQWPATLVQPVGSPLSLECTVEGTSNPNLYWYRQAAGRGLQLLFYSVGIGQISSEVPQNLSASRPQDRQFILSSKKLLLSDSGFYLCAWSSGPPGGAGYTFGSGTRLTVV.

The CDR3 reads CASSEGGYGNQPQHF. The CDR3 DNA is TGTGCCAGCAGCGAGGGAGGGTACGGCAATCAGCCCCAGCATTTT. The rearrangement joins TRBV7-9 to TRBJ1-5; D is ambiguous. The CDR3 length is 15 residues. Looked up from germline, CDR1 is SEHNR and CDR2 is FQNEAQ (reference sequence). Trimming took off 5 bases at V and 2 bases at J, with 13 bases between the two ends.

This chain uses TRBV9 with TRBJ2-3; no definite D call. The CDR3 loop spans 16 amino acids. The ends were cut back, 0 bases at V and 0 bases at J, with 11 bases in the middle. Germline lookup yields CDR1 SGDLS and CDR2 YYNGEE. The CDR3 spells CASSVVGRASTDTQYF. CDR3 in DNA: TGTGCCAGCAGCGTAGTTGGCCGTGCTAGCACAGATACGCAGTATTTT.

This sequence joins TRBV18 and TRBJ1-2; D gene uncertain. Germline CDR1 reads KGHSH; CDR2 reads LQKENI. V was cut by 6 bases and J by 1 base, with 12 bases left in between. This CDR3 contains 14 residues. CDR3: CASSPRRNNYGYTF. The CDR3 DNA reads TGTGCCAGCTCGCCGAGGCGCAATAACTATGGCTACACCTTC.

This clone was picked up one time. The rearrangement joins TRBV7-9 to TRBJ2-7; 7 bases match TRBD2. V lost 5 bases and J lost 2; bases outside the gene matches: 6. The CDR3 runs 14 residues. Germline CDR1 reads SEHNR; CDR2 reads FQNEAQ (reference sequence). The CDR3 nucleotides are TGTGCCAGCAGCCGTCGGACTAGGGCCTACGAGCAGTACTTC. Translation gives CASSRRTRAYEQYF.